The clone carrying this TCR beta chain showed up just a few times. The sample is drawn from a study of T-cell reconstitution after alpha-beta-depleted transplantation in children. This CDR3 contains 19 residues. Germline CDR1 is MDHEN and CDR2 is SYDVKM. Germline trimming cut 4 bases from V and 6 bases from J; bases unmatched to any gene: 18. This sample's TCRbeta library carried unique molecular identifier barcodes. Each CDR3 protein is one row after TCRdb ran MiXCR on the PCR reads. The sample lists approximately 340,000 distinct CDR3 sequences, 10% occurring once. Sequencing used PBMCs from the stem cell graft donor, obtained from the stem cell graft. The TCR was taken from a human donor who donated a stem cell graft to a child with acute lymphoblastic leukemia. The V and J genes are TRBV28 and TRBJ1-3, with 10 bases identical to TRBD1. The CDR3 reads CASSSPFFSEGQGTNTIYF. The CDR3 coding sequence is TGTGCCAGCAGTTCGCCGTTCTTTTCAGAGGGACAGGGGACAAACACCATATATTTT. Full variable domain (outside the CDR3, taken from reference TRBV28 and TRBJ1-3): DVKVTQSSRYLVKRTGEKVFLECVQDMDHENMFWYRQDPGLGLRLIYFSYDVKMKEKGDIPEGYSVSREKKERFSLILESASTNQTSMYLCASSSPFFSEGQGTNTIYFGEGSWLTVV.